The subject of this entry is one T cell receptor beta chain. No cognate antigen has been identified for it. Base qualities are not at hand, and no much larger clone is one base apart. The germline V gene (reference sequence) specifies SGHNT as CDR1 and YYREEE as CDR2. Taken from cysteine to phenylalanine, the CDR3 has 15 residues. Only CDR3 DNA is held: 45 bases, read in frame from base 1. Germline trimming amounts to 0 bases on V and 4 bases on J, with 5 as the count of junction bases outside the gene matches. The treatment or condition label corresponds to: in vitro stimulation with specific CMV peptide epitopes to enrich CMV-specific T cells. The data stem from a study of T cell repertoires in cytomegalovirus infection (dated by TCRdb to the late 2010s). Turning to the overall study: Recently identified HLA-C-restricted CMV epitopes, whose presentation resists viral immunomodulation, were targeted by peptide stimulations together with well-studied HLA-B-restricted epitopes. The HLA type of each donor mattered for the analysis, because public TCR beta signatures pointed to carriage of CMV infection along with the matching HLA type.

The listed sequencing device is Illumina HiSeq 1500. The public sequencing data were trimmed at Q25 with fastp and processed into clonotypes with MiXCR by TCRdb, which kept only in-frame beta chains. For every CDR3 protein sequence, its rows merge into one entry that carries the most common genes and DNA. The sample yields 40,000 to 55,000 distinct CDR3 sequences; about a fifth were counted once. Of the sample, over 85% is held by the ten largest clones. Study-wide findings and limitations: Carriers of CMV infection plus the relevant HLA type were discriminated by the cumulative frequency of public TCR beta family members in the study cohort and in an independent roughly 400-donor cohort. The ex vivo response was dominated by HLA-C-restricted CMV-specific TCR beta clonotypes, which also provided the single most frequent clonotype in two of eight donors.

The rearrangement joined TRBV5-4 to TRBJ2-7; 9 of the junction bases match TRBD1. The receptor was isolated from a human donor in good health (CMV status not recorded). Some clones in this sample may be carry-over from other donors' samples. The sample consisted of CD8+ T cells from cultured PBMCs, taken from culture after CMV antigen stimulation. The DNA reads TGTGCCAGCAGCTTGGGTTGGACAGGGGTTTACGAGCAGTACTTC. Its product reads: CASSLGWTGVYEQYF.